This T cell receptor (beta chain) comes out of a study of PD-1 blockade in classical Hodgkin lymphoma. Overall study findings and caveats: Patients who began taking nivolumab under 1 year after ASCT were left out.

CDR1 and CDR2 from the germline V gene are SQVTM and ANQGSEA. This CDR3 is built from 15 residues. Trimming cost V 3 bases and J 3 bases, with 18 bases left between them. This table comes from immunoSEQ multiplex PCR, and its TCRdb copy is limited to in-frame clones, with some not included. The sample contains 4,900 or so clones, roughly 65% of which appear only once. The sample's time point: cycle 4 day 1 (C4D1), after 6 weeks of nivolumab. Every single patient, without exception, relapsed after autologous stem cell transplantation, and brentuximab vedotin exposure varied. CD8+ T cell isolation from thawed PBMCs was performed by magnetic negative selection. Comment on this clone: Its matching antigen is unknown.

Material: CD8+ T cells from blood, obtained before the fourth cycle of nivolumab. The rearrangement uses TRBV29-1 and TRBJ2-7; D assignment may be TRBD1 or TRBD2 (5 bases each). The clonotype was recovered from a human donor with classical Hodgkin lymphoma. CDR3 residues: CSVDWQWGSGYEQYF. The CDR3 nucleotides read TGCAGCGTTGACTGGCAGTGGGGCAGCGGCTACGAGCAGTACTTC.